This T cell receptor (beta chain) was retrieved from a study of human T cells and chemical hapten exposure. This CDR3 comprises 15 residues. Deletions cut 2 bases from V and 4 bases from J, with 14 bases between. From germline, CDR1 is ENHRY and CDR2 SYGVKD. Turning to this clonotype: Its specificity is not known.

General study results and limits: Patch test score rose with PT1 expanded TCR count, significant at thresholds 8, 16 and 32, not 4.

TCRdb redid the calling of the RACE reads with MiXCR, one entry per CDR3 protein. Of roughly 200,000 distinct CDR3 sequences listed, approximately 20% are singletons. Time point given: patch test 1, 2 weeks after DPC sensitization. As to treatment: therapeutic diphenylcyclopropenone sensitization with weekly scalp DPC. Unfractionated whole blood yielded total RNA. The sample was whole blood, taken in connection with sensitization to the hapten diphenylcyclopropenone (DPC). The chain joins TRBV10-3 to TRBJ2-5; D assignment may be TRBD1 or TRBD2 (6 bases each). The receptor's source is a woman aged 50 to 60 with alopecia areata. Some clones in this sample may be carry-over from other donors' samples. The CDR3, as DNA: TGTGCCATCAGTGAGGGACAGATCGGGGGAGAGACCCAGTACTTC. Translating gives CAISEGQIGGETQYF.